This T cell receptor beta chain was documented in a study of T cell responses to AZD1222 COVID-19 vaccine (dated by TCRdb to 2020 to 2022). For the wider study: AZD1222 recipients with second doses at about 4 weeks or about 12 weeks were pooled, because spike-specific TCR depth and breadth did not differ between schedules. A total of 233 trial participants underwent TCR sequencing, of whom some 210 received two doses of AZD1222 and around 26 received two doses of the MenACWY control vaccine. Trial participants were enrolled by age into subgroups of 18-55, 56-69 and 70-plus years, and roughly 150, 30 and 60 TCR-sequenced participants, respectively, were included in these subgroups. Study-wide conclusions, independent of this receptor: The whole spike protein was spanned by vaccine-associated CD4 TCRs, and dominant responses were seen in regions 160-218 and 743-854. Reportedly, almost half of the unique spike-specific TCRs recognized epitopes lying outside the regions that are mutated in the B.1.351 and B.1.1.7 variants. No day 14 peak-response samples were available, so repertoires were characterized only after the peak T cell response. After two AZD1222 doses, both the breadth and the depth of spike-specific TCRs were significantly higher than at day 0 and than in MenACWY recipients. The 56-69-year group was small, and its depth increase did not reach significance, likely because of low power. Participants were mostly white British, with more females than males. The authors suggested clonal diversity may have been underestimated. Only a handful of AZD1222 recipients were SARS-CoV-2 seropositive at baseline, limiting conclusions about previously exposed vaccinees.

Comment on this clone: The antigen it recognizes is unknown. It has no much larger one-base neighbor in the sample; base qualities were not kept.

The CDR3 regions of human TCRbeta chains were analyzed by immunosequencing. The original methods were these. Repertoire TCRs were matched against a reference library of SARS-CoV-2-specific TCRs generated with the MIRA antigen-specificity platform. Breadth meant the fraction of unique TCRs that were SARS-CoV-2-associated, whereas depth meant the fraction of total T cells that were SARS-CoV-2-associated. Using the MIRA data, each spike-specific TCR was mapped to the spike region that the TCR reacts to and placed in a CD4 or CD8 class. Log10-transformed breadth and depth values were compared by one-way ANOVA with Sidak's multiple comparisons tests. The table comes from immuneACCESS by way of TCRdb, which keeps in-frame sequences with V and J called. Part of the clones is missing from these tables; in studies checked, under half for an unresolved V gene and the rest for unknown reasons. The V and J calls and clone size come from that table; D and trimming were worked out from the DNA. This sample lists under 150,000 clones; under 95% were detected once. Under 2% of the sample is taken by the ten largest.

The sample's time point label is to be understood as: baseline before first vaccination. Vaccinee samples came from UK trials COV001 and COV002, including a single-blind randomized controlled phase 2/3 trial of AZD1222 (ChAdOx1 nCoV-19) in healthy adults. For TCRbeta chain sequencing, PBMC samples from trial participants were taken at day 0 and at day 28 after the second dose. The CDR3 sequence holds 13 residues, the cysteine and phenylalanine included. The DNA shown is the 39-base CDR3, in frame from base 1. For CDR1 and CDR2, the germline V gene lists MNHEY and SVGAGI. Between the V and J ends, shortened by 5 bases and 1 base respectively, the junction contains 8 bases.

The sequence derives from an adult in good health. The rearranged segments are TRBV6-5 and TRBJ1-1; TRBD1 is possibly the D segment (5 matching bases). Specimen: peripheral blood, collected on day 0 of AZD1222 vaccination. The DNA sequence is given as TGTGCCAGCAGTATAGGGGAGAACACTGAAGCTTTCTTT. Its amino acids are CASSIGENTEAFF.